These 19 T cell receptor beta chains came from one sample sequenced in a study of OX40 agonist ivuxolimab in advanced cancers. Receptors were amplified or captured by the immunoSEQ multiplex PCR assay. Held by TCRdb, this immuneACCESS table contains in-frame sequences only and omits some clones. Under half of the omission traces to an unresolved V gene where checked; the cause of the rest is unknown. In all, the sample holds over 80,000 clones, and 85% to 90% of those were seen once. In total, the top ten clones hold more than 5.5% of the sample. Sequenced here: CD4+ or CD8+ T cells sorted from blood, sampled in a trial of the OX40 agonist ivuxolimab. These receptors were obtained from an adult with an advanced solid tumor such as melanoma, head and neck, liver or kidney cancer.

This CDR3 is CASSQRTGDYYEQYF. DNA for the CDR3: TGCGCCAGCAGCCAAAGAACAGGGGACTACTACGAGCAGTACTTC. The chain links TRBV4-1 to TRBJ2-7; either TRBD1 or TRBD2 may supply D (7 bases each). The germline gives CDR1 MGHRA, CDR2 YSYEKL. The CDR3 extends over 15 amino acids. The germline V and J ends were trimmed by 2 bases and 3 bases, with 14 bases remaining between them.

The chain is built from TRBV19 and TRBJ2-5; TRBD1 matches at 12 bases. This CDR3 comprises 19 residues. V was pared by 6 bases and J by 0 bases, with 14 bases of the junction left unmatched. CDR1 LNHDA and CDR2 SQIVND come from the germline V gene (reference sequence). CDR3 protein: CASSSFRDRGQLYQETQYF. CDR3 in DNA: TGTGCCAGTAGCTCCTTCCGGGACAGGGGGCAACTCTACCAAGAGACCCAGTACTTC.

The chain couples TRBV13 to TRBJ2-3; 13 nucleotides line up with TRBD2. V was pared by 0 bases and J by 4 bases, with 4 bases of the junction left unmatched. CDR3 size: 17 residues. Germline V gene data show CDR1 as PRHDT and CDR2 as FYEKMQ (reference sequence). The CDR3 region has the DNA TGTGCCAGCAGCTTAGGAAGGACTAGCGGGAGTGCAGATACGCAGTATTTT. Its protein is CASSLGRTSGSADTQYF.

This chain uses TRBV5-1 with TRBJ2-1, with 10 bases aligning to TRBD2. The V gene's germline CDR1 is SGHRS and CDR2 YFSETQ. The length of the CDR3 is 17 residues. Losses at the gene ends were 5 bases for V and 0 bases for J; bases not matched to a gene: 8. The DNA for the CDR3 is TGCGCCAGCAGTACGACTAGCGGGCGATACTCCTACAATGAGCAGTTCTTC. It translates to CASSTTSGRYSYNEQFF.

The J gene is TRBJ1-6, the V gene TRBV2; TRBD1 agrees at 8 bases. This CDR3 has 14 amino acids. The V and J ends lost 4 bases and 8 bases, in that order; junction bases with no gene match: 4. Germline V gives CDR1 SNHLY, CDR2 FYNNEI. Here the CDR3 reads CASSGGTGHSPLHF. The DNA for the CDR3 is TGTGCCAGCAGTGGAGGGACAGGTCATTCACCCCTCCACTTT.

This chain links TRBV11-1 with TRBJ2-3; 7 nucleotides match TRBD2. The ends lost 6 bases at V and 3 bases at J; junction bases unmatched: 6. Germline lookup yields CDR1 SGHAT and CDR2 FQDESV (reference sequence). The CDR3 loop spans 14 amino acids. The CDR3 coding sequence is TGTGCCAGCAGTCTGGCGGGACTAACAGATACGCAGTATTTT. Protein product: CASSLAGLTDTQYF.

V usage is TRBV2 and J usage is TRBJ1-1; 7 positions match TRBD1. Per germline, CDR1 SNHLY and CDR2 FYNNEI. V lost 7 bases and J lost 7; bases outside the gene matches: 6. The length of the CDR3 is 12 residues. The CDR3 loop reads CASKLQGNEAFF. The DNA for the CDR3 is TGTGCCAGCAAATTACAGGGGAATGAAGCTTTCTTT.

V gene TRBV7-6 combines with J gene TRBJ1-1; no clear D. The CDR3 is 13 residues long. In germline, CDR1 is SGHVS, CDR2 FNYEAQ. Trimming cost V 7 bases and J 3 bases, with 12 bases left between them. CDR3 loop: CASIPRPDTEAFF. The DNA for the CDR3 is TGTGCCAGCATCCCTAGGCCGGACACTGAAGCTTTCTTT.

This chain connects TRBV7-3 to TRBJ2-2; 7 bases line up with TRBD2. Germline lookup yields CDR1 SGHTA and CDR2 FQGTGA. CDR3 length: 15 amino acids. With 5 bases clipped from V and 5 bases from J, the junction kept 8 bases outside the gene matches. CDR3 amino acids: CASSQSGRETGELFF. The CDR3 DNA is TGTGCCAGCAGCCAATCTGGGCGGGAGACCGGGGAGCTGTTTTTT.

V and J are TRBV19 and TRBJ2-7, with D possibly TRBD2 on 6 matching bases. Germline lookup yields CDR1 LNHDA and CDR2 SQIVND (reference sequence). Trimming pared 3 bases from V and 3 bases from J, leaving 9 bases between. The CDR3 spans 13 residues. CDR3 DNA: TGTGCCAGTAGTATTTGGAGGGGCTACGAGCAGTACTTC. Protein sequence: CASSIWRGYEQYF. Together with reference TRBV19 and TRBJ2-7, the CDR3 gives the full variable domain: DGGITQSPKYLFRKEGQNVTLSCEQNLNHDAMYWYRQDPGQGLRLIYYSQIVNDFQKGDIAEGYSVSREKKESFPLTVTSAQKNPTAFYLCASSIWRGYEQYFGPGTRLTVT.

The chain employs TRBV29-1 and TRBJ1-2; 7 bases align to TRBD1. J gave up 7 bases and V 3 bases, and 8 bases lay outside the gene matches. The germline V gene has CDR1 SQVTM and CDR2 ANQGSEA. The CDR3 runs to 13 residues. The CDR3 is CSVEDRSGPGYTF. CDR3 nucleotide sequence: TGCAGCGTTGAGGACAGGTCAGGGCCTGGCTACACCTTC.

V gene TRBV4-1 combines with J gene TRBJ1-4, with unresolved D. Germline CDR1 is MGHRA and CDR2 is YSYEKL. Trimming stripped 0 bases from V and 0 bases from J, with 11 bases between. This CDR3 has 17 residues. CDR3 nucleotides: TGCGCCAGCAGCCAAGATAAGTTCAGTGCAACTAATGAAAAACTGTTTTTT. Translating it yields CASSQDKFSATNEKLFF.

The V and J genes are TRBV7-3 and TRBJ1-3; D ambiguous. Germline V lookup: CDR1 SGHTA, CDR2 FQGTGA. V was clipped by 0 bases and J by 3 bases, with 15 bases between them. The CDR3 extends over 17 amino acids. The CDR3, as DNA: TGTGCCAGCAGCTTAACTCCCTGGGTCGGCGGTGGAAACACCATATATTTT. Its translation: CASSLTPWVGGGNTIYF.

The rearrangement uses TRBV6-1 and TRBJ1-2; D may be TRBD1 (5 bases). Per germline, CDR1 MNHNS and CDR2 SASEGT. CDR3 length: 15 amino acids. Trimming left V 0 bases short and J 0 bases short, with 8 bases between. CDR3 nucleotide sequence: TGTGCCAGCAGTGAAGCCGTGACAGCTAACTATGGCTACACCTTC. Protein: CASSEAVTANYGYTF.

The gene calls are TRBV19 and TRBJ2-7; D is ambiguous. The CDR3 contains 15 residues. V was trimmed by 2 bases and J by 0 bases, leaving 11 bases between them. Germline assignment: CDR1 LNHDA and CDR2 SQIVND (reference sequence). In DNA, the CDR3 is TGTGCCAGTAGTATACTGGGCGGTTCCTCCTACGAGCAGTACTTC. It yields the protein CASSILGGSSYEQYF.

This clone is a singleton in its sample. The chain recombines TRBV5-6 with TRBJ2-2; 8 bases agree with TRBD2. The ends lost 0 bases at V and 4 bases at J; junction bases unmatched: 5. The CDR3 has 16 residues. Per germline, CDR1 SGHDT and CDR2 YYEEEE. DNA for the CDR3: TGTGCCAGCAGCTTGGCGGGGGGGCCGGGCACCGGGGAGCTGTTTTTT. Encoded protein: CASSLAGGPGTGELFF.

The J gene is TRBJ2-7, the V gene TRBV29-1; D is possibly TRBD1 (5 bases). The germline V and J ends were trimmed by 1 base and 2 bases, with 9 bases remaining between them. CDR3 length: 13 residues. From germline, CDR1 is SQVTM and CDR2 ANQGSEA. The CDR3 DNA follows: TGCAGCGTTGAAGGGGGCCGCCCCTACGAGCAGTACTTC. Its translation: CSVEGGRPYEQYF.

This rearrangement joins TRBV30 to TRBJ1-2, with 7 bases matching TRBD1. The CDR3 length is 13 residues. CDR1 is GTSNPN, CDR2 SVGIG, per germline (reference sequence). The trim removed 1 base at V and 3 bases at J, leaving 2 bases unmatched. The CDR3 DNA reads TGTGCCTGGAGTGAGGACAGGTACTATGGCTACACCTTC. It specifies CAWSEDRYYGYTF.

This chain links TRBV5-1 with TRBJ2-1; D is undetermined. CDR1 is SGHRS and CDR2 is YFSETQ in the germline V gene. The CDR3 is 14 amino acids. Trimming shortened V by 4 bases and J by 7 bases, and 15 bases separated the two germline ends. The CDR3 DNA is TGCGCCAGCAGCCTCCGGACCATGTTGAATGAGCAGTTCTTC. Its protein is CASSLRTMLNEQFF.